Detailed here is one TCR beta chain. The data originate from a study of blood T cell repertoires in COVID-19. At the level of the study: Acute and convalescent COVID-19 specimens originated in the United States, Italy and Spain. PBMCs, B-cell-depleted T cells, or T cells provided the cDNA or gDNA that made up the material.

In the original workflow: Amplification with reference gene primers provided the estimates of nucleated cell counts. Measured with immunoSEQ multiplex PCR; TCRdb has only the in-frame clones, and not every one. V, J and clone size reflect that table, while D and trimming were determined from the DNA. The sample lists a few hundred thousand clones, about nine tenths occurring once. The CDR3 has 14 amino acids. In germline, CDR1 is LNHDA, CDR2 SQIVND (reference sequence). V was clipped by 6 bases and J by 4 bases, with 15 bases between them. Material: peripheral blood. This TCR was sampled from a woman in her twenties or thirties who had recovered from COVID-19. The chain uses TRBV19 and TRBJ1-2; D uncertain. This chain's CDR3 is CASRDYGNSYGYTF. CDR3 coding DNA: TGTGCCAGTAGAGATTACGGTAATAGCTATGGCTACACCTTC.